One sample yielded the 14 T cell receptor beta chains listed below, sequenced in a study of cytomegalovirus exposure and HLA in healthy donors. PCR used 60 Vbeta primers and 13 Jbeta primers. TCRdb's copy holds only in-frame clones and misses some; the assay was immunoSEQ multiplex PCR. This table has under 250,000 clones, around four fifths appearing once. Material: PBMCs. These receptors all stem from a boy younger than 10 in good health and CMV-seronegative.

This rearrangement joins TRBV5-1 to TRBJ1-4; D remains unclear. Looked up from germline, CDR1 is SGHRS and CDR2 is YFSETQ. Trimming left V 4 bases short and J 2 bases short, with 12 bases between. This CDR3 region has 15 residues. The CDR3 DNA follows: TGCGCCAGCAGCGACACCGGGAGTACTAATGAAAAACTGTTTTTT. Translation: CASSDTGSTNEKLFF.

Comment on this clone: Germline is not matched at one junction end, which may reflect a read error. The rearrangement links TRBV30 to TRBJ1-2; D not certain. This CDR3 is 13 amino acids long. The germline V gene encodes CDR1 GTSNPN and CDR2 SVGIG (reference sequence). The CDR3 loop is CARRMGRSYGYTF. CDR3 nucleotides: TGTGCCCGGAGGATGGGCCGCTCCTATGGCTACACCTTC.

The chain couples TRBV30 to TRBJ1-6, with 7 nucleotides matching TRBD1. The J segment lost 10 bases and the V segment lost 7 bases, leaving 7 bases of the junction unmatched. Germline loops: CDR1 GTSNPN, CDR2 SVGIG (reference sequence). CDR3 length: 12 residues. Here the CDR3 DNA reads TGTGCCTTCGGGCAGGGGGGATCACCCCTCCACTTT. It specifies CAFGQGGSPLHF.

This chain uses TRBV2 with TRBJ2-2; the D gene is possibly TRBD2 (7 bases). The CDR3 contains 13 residues. Germline V lookup: CDR1 SNHLY, CDR2 FYNNEI. V was pared by 8 bases and J by 4 bases, with 11 bases between. CDR3 in amino acids: CASGEGGTGELFF. CDR3 in DNA: TGTGCCAGCGGGGAGGGGGGCACCGGGGAGCTGTTTTTT. Supplemented by reference TRBV2 and TRBJ2-2, the full variable domain reads EPEVTQTPSHQVTQMGQEVILRCVPISNHLYFYWYRQILGQKVEFLVSFYNNEISEKSEIFDDQFSVERPDGSNFTLKIRSTKLEDSAMYFCASGEGGTGELFFGEGSRLTVL.

This clone qualifies as medium-sized. This chain connects TRBV5-1 to TRBJ1-4, with 10 bases lining up with TRBD1. Germline V gene sequence: CDR1 SGHRS, CDR2 YFSETQ. This CDR3 spans 16 amino acids. V lost 0 bases to trimming and J lost 8 bases; unmatched junction nucleotides: 7. The CDR3 coding sequence is TGCGCCAGCAGCTTGGATTGGGGGACAGGGGAGGAAAAACTGTTTTTT. This encodes CASSLDWGTGEEKLFF.

The gene calls are TRBV6-5 and TRBJ2-7, with TRBD2 matching 12 bases. Germline assignment: CDR1 MNHEY and CDR2 SVGAGI. This CDR3 is built from 15 residues. The junction had 3 bases not matched to a gene; V was cut back by 6 bases and J by 0 bases. The CDR3 here is CASSGLAGSSYEQYF. In nucleotides, the CDR3 is TGTGCCAGCAGCGGACTAGCGGGAAGCTCCTACGAGCAGTACTTC.

This sequence joins TRBV25-1 and TRBJ1-4, with D unresolved. V was cut by 1 base and J by 6 bases, with 6 bases left in between. Germline assignment: CDR1 MGHDK and CDR2 SYGVNS. There are 13 residues in the CDR3. This CDR3 reads CASSELGDEKLFF. CDR3 DNA: TGTGCCAGCAGTGAATTGGGCGATGAAAAACTGTTTTTT.

This clone appeared a few times. This chain links TRBV5-4 with TRBJ2-7, with 9 positions matching TRBD1. Germline-derived CDR1 and CDR2 are SGHNT and YYREEE (reference sequence). The CDR3 contains 13 residues. The V and J ends lost 4 bases and 2 bases, in that order; junction bases with no gene match: 1. DNA of the CDR3: TGTGCCAGCAGCGGGACAGGGCCCTACGAGCAGTACTTC. Protein: CASSGTGPYEQYF.

The rearrangement links TRBV9 to TRBJ2-3, with D perhaps matching TRBD2 (7 bases). Germline V lookup: CDR1 SGDLS, CDR2 YYNGEE. The CDR3 has 16 amino acids. The V gene lost 4 bases and the J gene lost 6 bases, with 21 bases spanning the gap. The CDR3 region is CASSPSAGGPGDTQYF. CDR3 nucleotides: TGTGCCAGCAGCCCGTCAGCCGGGGGGCCAGGGGATACGCAGTATTTT.

J is TRBJ1-4 and V is TRBV5-1, with 10 bases lining up with TRBD1. The CDR3 runs 15 residues. The germline V gene encodes CDR1 SGHRS and CDR2 YFSETQ. The V segment lost 4 bases and the J segment 6 bases; nucleotides outside the gene matches: 6. Here the CDR3 reads CASSPLGTGDEKLFF. CDR3 coding DNA: TGCGCCAGCAGCCCGCTCGGGACAGGGGATGAAAAACTGTTTTTT.

This clone was observed once. J is TRBJ2-7 and V is TRBV9, with D possibly TRBD1 on 7 matching bases. Trimming took 3 bases from V and 3 from J, leaving 16 bases between them. The CDR3 has 15 residues. Per germline, CDR1 SGDLS and CDR2 YYNGEE. The DNA for the CDR3 is TGTGCCAGCAGCGGCGGGACAGCGGATAACTACGAGCAGTACTTC. Amino acid sequence: CASSGGTADNYEQYF.

The chain is built from TRBV15 and TRBJ1-1; 10 bases are a match to TRBD1. J lost 1 base, V lost 6 bases, and 5 bases had no gene match. This CDR3 has 15 residues. Germline V CDR1 and CDR2: LNHNV, YYDKDF (reference sequence). CDR3 coding DNA: TGTGCCACCAGTGGGGGGACAGGGGCGAACACTGAAGCTTTCTTT. Encoded protein: CATSGGTGANTEAFF.

The chain couples TRBV4-1 to TRBJ2-3; D gene unclear. Trimming cost V 4 bases and J 8 bases, with 13 bases left between them. The CDR3 contains 13 residues. The germline CDR1 and CDR2 sequences are MGHRA and YSYEKL. The CDR3 protein is CASSPQASGTQYF. The CDR3 DNA is TGCGCCAGCAGCCCACAAGCCTCAGGTACGCAGTATTTT.

The genes are TRBV5-1 and TRBJ1-2; possible D gene TRBD1, 6 bases. The CDR3 has 16 amino acids. CDR1 and CDR2 from the germline V gene are SGHRS and YFSETQ. Trimming shortened V by 0 bases and J by 4 bases, and 16 bases separated the two germline ends. In DNA, the CDR3 is TGCGCCAGCAGCTTGGAATATCCGGGACACCCCTATGGCTACACCTTC. This sequence encodes CASSLEYPGHPYGYTF.